Listed below are T cell receptor beta chains from one sample, sequenced in a study of prognosis after radiotherapy for stage I lung cancer. TCRdb reprocessed the multiplex PCR reads via MiXCR and lists one record per CDR3 protein. In the table there are 26,000 or so distinct CDR3 sequences, 30% of which are singletons. The sequencing here drew on PBMCs, taken before or after stereotactic body radiation therapy (not recorded which). All receptors derive from a donor aged 50 or older with non-small cell lung cancer. Both conserved end residues are part of each CDR3. D genes are given only for firm matches. A clone size is listed for some rows: how often the clone was seen (once, few, many), or a class if it is expanded.

d_gene | j_gene | abundance | v_gene | len | CDR3aa | CDR3nt
TRBD1 | TRBJ2-1 | many | TRBV2 | 13 | CASRGQVGNEQFF | TGTGCCAGCAGGGGACAGGTGGGCAATGAGCAGTTCTTC
. | TRBJ2-2 | many | TRBV18 | 15 | CASSAGNSNTGELFF | TGTGCCAGCTCAGCAGGGAACTCTAACACCGGGGAGCTGTTTTTT
. | TRBJ2-5 | many | TRBV6-1 | 13 | CASSRGEAETQYF | TGTGCCAGCAGCAGGGGGGAGGCAGAGACCCAGTACTTC
. | TRBJ1-5 | many | TRBV12-3/TRBV12-4 | 14 | CASSLSGTNQPQHF | TGTGCCAGCAGTTTGTCAGGGACTAATCAGCCCCAGCATTTT
. | TRBJ2-6 | many | TRBV4-1 | 13 | CASSRLGANVLTF | TGCGCCAGCAGCCGTCTGGGGGCCAACGTCCTGACTTTC
. | TRBJ1-2 | few | TRBV7-2 | 14 | CASSRDTLIRGYTF | TGTGCCAGCAGCCGGGACACACTAATTCGGGGCTACACCTTC
. | TRBJ1-3 | many | TRBV30 | 12 | CAWSESGNTIYF | TGTGCCTGGAGTGAATCGGGAAACACCATATATTTT
TRBD2 | TRBJ2-1 | many | TRBV5-1 | 16 | CASTYTSAAPYNEQFF | TGCGCCAGCACTTATACTAGCGCCGCTCCATACAATGAGCAGTTCTTC
. | TRBJ1-2 | many | TRBV2 | 17 | CASSEVLRPGNGDGYTF | TGTGCCAGCAGTGAAGTCTTGCGGCCAGGCAATGGGGATGGCTACACCTTC
. | TRBJ2-1 | . | TRBV7-2 | 15 | CASSQNSSPYNEQFF | TGTGCCAGCAGCCAAAACAGTAGCCCCTACAATGAGCAGTTCTTC
. | TRBJ1-4 | . | TRBV5-5 | 14 | CASSLGRWDEKLFF | TGTGCCAGCAGCTTGGGGAGGTGGGATGAAAAACTGTTTTTT
. | TRBJ1-1 | many | TRBV2 | 15 | CASNPRFGGRVEAFF | TGTGCCAGCAACCCCCGCTTTGGGGGCCGGGTTGAAGCTTTCTTT
. | TRBJ1-1 | many | TRBV6-2/TRBV6-3 | 11 | CASIMGVEAFF | TGTGCCAGCATTATGGGGGTTGAAGCTTTCTTT
. | TRBJ1-3 | many | TRBV12-3/TRBV12-4 | 14 | CASSLSGTGNTIYF | TGTGCCAGCAGTTTATCAGGGACCGGAAACACCATATATTTT
TRBD2 | TRBJ2-1 | many | TRBV24-1 | 15 | CATSDPSGNYNEQFF | TGTGCCACCAGTGATCCGAGCGGGAATTACAATGAGCAGTTCTTC
. | TRBJ1-5 | many | TRBV18 | 13 | CASSPGSDQPQHF | TGTGCCAGCTCACCGGGAAGCGATCAGCCCCAGCATTTT
TRBD2 | TRBJ2-7 | many | TRBV19 | 14 | CASSSTGTSYEQYF | TGTGCCAGTAGTTCCACCGGGACTAGCTACGAGCAGTACTTC
TRBD1 | TRBJ2-2 | many | TRBV28 | 17 | CASLESIGTVSDGELFF | TGTGCCAGCCTGGAATCTATCGGGACAGTATCCGACGGGGAGCTGTTTTTT
. | TRBJ2-2 | many | TRBV6-1 | 12 | CAHEGFTGELFF | TGTGCCCACGAGGGTTTCACCGGGGAGCTGTTTTTT
. | TRBJ1-1 | many | TRBV5-6 | 16 | CASSLAGAAMNTEAFF | TGTGCCAGCAGCTTGGCGGGGGCCGCCATGAACACTGAAGCTTTCTTT
. | TRBJ2-3 | many | TRBV7-3 | 14 | CASSLGQNTDTQYF | TGTGCCAGCAGTCTAGGACAGAACACAGATACGCAGTATTTT
. | TRBJ2-5 | once | TRBV6-2/TRBV6-3 | 16 | CASSEGVHGGQETKYF | TGTGCCAGCAGTGAAGGAGTCCATGGGGGACAAGAGACCAAGTACTTC
. | TRBJ2-3 | many | TRBV6-2/TRBV6-3 | 14 | CASRGTRLTDTQYF | TGTGCCAGCAGGGGGACACGCCTAACAGATACGCAGTATTTT
. | TRBJ2-5 | many | TRBV20-1 | 13 | CSASFAGQETQYF | TGCAGTGCTAGCTTCGCGGGGCAAGAGACCCAGTACTTC
. | TRBJ1-1 | . | TRBV7-2 | 13 | CASSVLSNTEAFF | TGTGCCAGCAGCGTCCTTTCGAACACTGAAGCTTTCTTT
TRBD1 | TRBJ2-6 | . | TRBV19 | 16 | CDSSPSQGAGGNVLAF | TGTGACAGTAGTCCCAGCCAGGGGGCTGGGGGCAACGTCCTGGCTTTC
. | TRBJ1-1 | many | TRBV5-1 | 15 | CASSLGGAWDTEAFF | TGCGCCAGCAGCTTGGGGGGAGCGTGGGACACTGAAGCTTTCTTT
. | TRBJ1-6 | . | TRBV6-1 | 11 | CASRDNSPLHF | TGTGCCAGCAGGGATAATTCACCCCTCCACTTT
. | TRBJ1-5 | many | TRBV2 | 14 | CASNRDKSNQPQHF | TGTGCCAGCAATCGGGACAAAAGCAATCAGCCCCAGCATTTT
. | TRBJ2-2 | many | TRBV7-9 | 14 | CASSLNVNTGELFF | TGTGCCAGCAGCTTAAACGTGAACACCGGGGAGCTGTTTTTT
TRBD2 | TRBJ2-1 | few | TRBV19 | 13 | CSSIIGLAYEQFF | TGTTCCAGTATTATAGGACTAGCGTATGAGCAGTTCTTC
. | TRBJ1-2 | many | TRBV12-3/TRBV12-4 | 13 | CASSSSRNYGYTF | TGTGCCAGCAGTTCCTCCAGGAATTATGGCTACACCTTC
. | TRBJ2-1 | many | TRBV11-2 | 13 | CASSLAVSNEQFF | TGTGCCAGCAGCTTAGCGGTATCGAATGAGCAGTTCTTC
TRBD1 | TRBJ1-2 | many | TRBV28 | 15 | CASKTTGAKNYGYTF | TGTGCCAGCAAAACCACAGGGGCCAAGAACTATGGCTACACCTTC
. | TRBJ1-4 | many | TRBV3-1 | 12 | CASSPQNEKLFF | TGTGCCAGCAGCCCCCAGAATGAAAAACTGTTTTTT
. | TRBJ2-1 | many | TRBV12-3/TRBV12-4 | 15 | CASSLDSFAYNEQFF | TGTGCCAGCAGTTTGGACAGCTTTGCCTACAATGAGCAGTTCTTC
. | TRBJ1-6 | many | TRBV28 | 15 | CASSLIGGVNSPLHF | TGTGCCAGCAGTTTGATAGGAGGGGTTAATTCACCCCTCCACTTT
TRBD2 | TRBJ2-3 | medium-sized | TRBV19 | 15 | CASRSAGADTDTQYF | TGTGCCAGTAGATCGGCGGGAGCCGACACAGATACGCAGTATTTT
. | TRBJ2-1 | few | TRBV5-4 | 12 | CASSLDINEQFF | TGTGCCAGCAGCTTGGACATCAATGAGCAGTTCTTC
TRBD1 | TRBJ1-2 | many | TRBV28 | 14 | CASRPPDRDYGYTF | TGTGCCAGCAGGCCCCCTGACAGGGACTATGGCTACACCTTC
. | TRBJ2-3 | many | TRBV5-1 | 14 | CASGMDTNTDTQYF | TGCGCCAGCGGAATGGACACTAACACAGATACGCAGTATTTT
TRBD2 | TRBJ2-3 | many | TRBV5-1 | 15 | CASRASGGDTDTQYF | TGCGCCAGCAGAGCTAGCGGGGGGGACACAGATACGCAGTATTTT
TRBD1 | TRBJ2-7 | . | TRBV30 | 14 | CACGQARYSYEQYF | TGTGCCTGTGGACAGGCCCGATACTCCTACGAGCAGTACTTT
TRBD2 | TRBJ2-3 | many | TRBV11-2 | 15 | CASSLVLLAGATQYF | TGTGCCAGCAGCTTAGTTCTCCTAGCGGGAGCTACGCAGTATTTT
TRBD2 | TRBJ2-3 | many | TRBV20-1 | 15 | CSARDTREGTDTQYF | TGCAGTGCTAGAGATACCCGGGAGGGCACAGATACGCAGTATTTT
. | TRBJ2-1 | many | TRBV7-9 | 13 | CASSLGVAMEQFF | TGTGCCAGCAGCTTAGGGGTCGCCATGGAGCAGTTCTTC
. | TRBJ1-2 | many | TRBV6-1 | 13 | CASSDNYRDGYTF | TGTGCCAGCAGTGATAATTACAGGGATGGCTACACCTTC